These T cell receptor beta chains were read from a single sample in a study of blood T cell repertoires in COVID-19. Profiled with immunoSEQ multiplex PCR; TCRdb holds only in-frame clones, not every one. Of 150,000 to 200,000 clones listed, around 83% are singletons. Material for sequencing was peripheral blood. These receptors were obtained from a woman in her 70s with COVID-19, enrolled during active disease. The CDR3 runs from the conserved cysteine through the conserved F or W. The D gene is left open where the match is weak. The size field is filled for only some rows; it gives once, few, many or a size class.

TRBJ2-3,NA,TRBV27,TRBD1,TGTGCCAGCAGCCGAACCGGGACAGGGACCACAGATACGCAGTATTTT,CASSRTGTGTTDTQYF
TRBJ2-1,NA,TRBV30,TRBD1,TGTGCCGGGACAGGGGGCAATGAGCAGTTCTTC,CAGTGGNEQFF
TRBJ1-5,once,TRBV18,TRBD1,TGTGCCAGCTCACCACCGGGACAGAGCAATCAGCCCCAGCATTTT,CASSPPGQSNQPQHF
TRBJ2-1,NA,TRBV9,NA,TGTGCCAGCAGCGTTCGGGCGAGGGCGGGCGATGAGCAGTTCTTC,CASSVRARAGDEQFF
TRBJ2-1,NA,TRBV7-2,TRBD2,TGTGCCAGCAGTCTGAGCGGGACTCAGTTCTTC,CASSLSGTQFF
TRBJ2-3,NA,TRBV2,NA,TGTGCCAGCAGCGACCAGGGGACGTACACAGATACGCAGTATTTT,CASSDQGTYTDTQYF
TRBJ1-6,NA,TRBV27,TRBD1,TGTGCCAGCAGGTCATCGACAGGGGGCGCGAGGAATTCACCCCTCCACTTT,CASRSSTGGARNSPLHF
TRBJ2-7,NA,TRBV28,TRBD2,TGTGCCACCTCAGCGGGAGGACCTTACGAGCAGTACTTC,CATSAGGPYEQYF
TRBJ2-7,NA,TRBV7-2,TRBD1,TGTGCCAGCAGCTTAGAGGACAGGGGGAGCAACGAGCAGTACTTC,CASSLEDRGSNEQYF
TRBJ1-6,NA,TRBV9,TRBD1,TGTGCCAGCAGCGTAGCACAGGGGGACTCACCCCTCCACTTT,CASSVAQGDSPLHF
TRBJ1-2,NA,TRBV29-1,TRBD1,TGCAGCGCTGCTGACAGGGTTGACTATGGCTACACCTTC,CSAADRVDYGYTF
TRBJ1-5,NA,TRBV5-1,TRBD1,TGCGCCAGCAGCGACACAGGGGGGAATAATCAGCCCCAGCATTTT,CASSDTGGNNQPQHF
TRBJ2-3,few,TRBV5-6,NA,TGTGCCAGCAGCTTGGTCTCTCGGGAGAAGAGCACAGATACGCAGTATTTT,CASSLVSREKSTDTQYF
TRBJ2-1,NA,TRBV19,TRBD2,TGTGCCAGTAGTATTGGGACTAGCGGGAAGAATTCCTACAATGAGCAGTTCTTC,CASSIGTSGKNSYNEQFF
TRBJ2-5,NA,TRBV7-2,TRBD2,TGTGCCAGCAGCTCCTCTAGCGGAGTCCAAGAGACCCAGTACTTC,CASSSSSGVQETQYF
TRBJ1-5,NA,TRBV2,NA,TGTGCCAGCGCCATTTCAGGCGCCTTCAATCAGCCCCAGCATTTT,CASAISGAFNQPQHF
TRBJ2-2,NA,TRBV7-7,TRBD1,TGTGCCAGCAGCTTTGGGACAGGGAACACCGGGGAGCTGTTTTTT,CASSFGTGNTGELFF
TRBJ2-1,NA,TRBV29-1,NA,TGCAGCGTTGAATCGACGGGGAATGAGCAGTTCTTC,CSVESTGNEQFF
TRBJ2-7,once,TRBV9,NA,TGTGCCAGCAGCCCCCCCTTAGGACAGAGAGGAGAGCAGTACTTC,CASSPPLGQRGEQYF
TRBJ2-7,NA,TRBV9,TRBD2,TGTGCCAGCAGCGTAGATCCTAGCGGTTCCTACGAGCAGTACTTC,CASSVDPSGSYEQYF
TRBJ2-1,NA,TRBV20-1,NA,TGCAGTGCTAGTAACGGGAACCCCTCCTACAATGAGCAGTTCTTC,CSASNGNPSYNEQFF
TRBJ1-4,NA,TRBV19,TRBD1,TGTGCCAGTAAGGGACAGGGAAATGAAAAACTGTTTTTT,CASKGQGNEKLFF
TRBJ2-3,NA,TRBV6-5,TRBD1,TGTGCCAGCAGTTACAGACAGGGGACAGATACGCAGTATTTT,CASSYRQGTDTQYF
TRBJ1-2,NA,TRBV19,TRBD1,TGTGCCAGTTCGACAGGGGGAGACTATGGCTACACCTTC,CASSTGGDYGYTF
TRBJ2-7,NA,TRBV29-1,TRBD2,TGCAGCGTTGAAAAGAGCGGGAGAGGTTACGAGCAGTACTTC,CSVEKSGRGYEQYF
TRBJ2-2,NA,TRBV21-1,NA,TGTGCCAGCACCGAGAGCGGGAGAGGGCACACCGGGGAGCTGTTTTTT,CASTESGRGHTGELFF
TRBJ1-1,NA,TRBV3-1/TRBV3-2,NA,TGTGCCAGCAGTCTGTTTGGAGCGAACACTGAAGCTTTCTTT,CASSLFGANTEAFF
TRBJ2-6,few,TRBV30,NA,TGTGCCTGGAGTTCTCCCGACGTCCTGACTTTC,CAWSSPDVLTF
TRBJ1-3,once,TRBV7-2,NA,TGTGCCAGCAGCTCAAAGAGCTCTGGAAACACCATATATTTT,CASSSKSSGNTIYF
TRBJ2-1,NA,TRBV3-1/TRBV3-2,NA,TGTGCCAGCAGCCAAGATCAGACGGGAATGACCTACAATGAGCAGTTCTTC,CASSQDQTGMTYNEQFF
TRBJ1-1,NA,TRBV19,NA,TGTGCCAGTAGTCAAATTGGGGCCCCAGGGACTGACACTGAAGCTTTCTTT,CASSQIGAPGTDTEAFF
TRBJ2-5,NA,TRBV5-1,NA,TGCGCCAGCAGAGGGACTTCCCAAGAGACCCAGTACTTC,CASRGTSQETQYF
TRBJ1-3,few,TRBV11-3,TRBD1,TGTGCCAGCAGCTCCCGGCTGGGGGGACAGTGGAGCTCTGGAAACACCATATATTTT,CASSSRLGGQWSSGNTIYF
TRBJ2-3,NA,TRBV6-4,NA,TGTGCCAGCAGTGACGTGGGGGAGGGCACAGATACGCAGTATTTT,CASSDVGEGTDTQYF